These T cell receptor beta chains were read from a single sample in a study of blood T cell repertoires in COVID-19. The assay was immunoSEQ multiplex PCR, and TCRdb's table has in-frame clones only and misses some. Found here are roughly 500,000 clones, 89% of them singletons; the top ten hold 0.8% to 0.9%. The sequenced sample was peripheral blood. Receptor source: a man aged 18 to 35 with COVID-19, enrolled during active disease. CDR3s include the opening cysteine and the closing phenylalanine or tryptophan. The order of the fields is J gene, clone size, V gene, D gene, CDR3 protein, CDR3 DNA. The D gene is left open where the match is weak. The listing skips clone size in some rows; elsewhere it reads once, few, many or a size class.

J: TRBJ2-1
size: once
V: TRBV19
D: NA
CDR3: CASSMRGFHEQFF
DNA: TGTGCCAGTAGTATGAGAGGTTTTCATGAGCAGTTCTTC

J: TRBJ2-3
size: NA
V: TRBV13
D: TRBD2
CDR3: CASSLHPGGPRTDTQYF
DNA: TGTGCCAGCAGCTTACACCCGGGAGGGCCCCGCACAGATACGCAGTATTTT

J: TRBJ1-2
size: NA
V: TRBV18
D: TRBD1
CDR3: CASSSDRAGGYTF
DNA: TGTGCCAGCTCGTCGGACAGGGCCGGTGGCTACACCTTC

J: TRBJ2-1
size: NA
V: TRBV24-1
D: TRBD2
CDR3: CATAGTSGSNEQFF
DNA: TGTGCCACCGCAGGGACTAGCGGGAGTAATGAGCAGTTCTTC

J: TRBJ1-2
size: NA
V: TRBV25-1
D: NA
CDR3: CASSESEGFLGYTF
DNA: TGTGCCAGCAGTGAATCGGAGGGGTTTTTGGGCTACACCTTC

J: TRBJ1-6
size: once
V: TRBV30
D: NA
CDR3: CAWTPLYNSPLHF
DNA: TGTGCCTGGACCCCCCTTTATAATTCACCCCTCCACTTT

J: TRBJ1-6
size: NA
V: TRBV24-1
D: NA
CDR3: CATSESGWNSPLHF
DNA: TGTGCCACCAGTGAGTCAGGGTGGAATTCACCCCTCCACTTT

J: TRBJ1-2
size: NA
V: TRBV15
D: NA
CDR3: CATSRVGRGPGYTF
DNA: TGTGCCACCAGCAGAGTGGGCAGGGGTCCTGGCTACACCTTC

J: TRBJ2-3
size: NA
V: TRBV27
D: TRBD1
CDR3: CASSLGQGAAYTQYF
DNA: TGTGCCAGCAGTTTAGGGCAGGGGGCGGCCTATACGCAGTATTTT

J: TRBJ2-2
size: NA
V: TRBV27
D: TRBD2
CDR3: CASSLDSGGITGELFF
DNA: TGTGCCAGCAGTCTCGACTCGGGGGGGATAACCGGGGAGCTGTTTTTT

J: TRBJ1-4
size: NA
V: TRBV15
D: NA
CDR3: CATSREAGYGGEKLFF
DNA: TGTGCCACCAGCAGAGAGGCAGGGTACGGTGGGGAAAAACTGTTTTTT

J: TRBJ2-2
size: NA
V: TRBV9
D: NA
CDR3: CASSGWGAGELFF
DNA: TGTGCCAGCAGCGGATGGGGGGCCGGGGAGCTGTTTTTT

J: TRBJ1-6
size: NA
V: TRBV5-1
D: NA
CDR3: CASHRDSRNSPLHF
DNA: TGCGCCAGCCACCGGGACTCCCGTAATTCACCCCTCCACTTT

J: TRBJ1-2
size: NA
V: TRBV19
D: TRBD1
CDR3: CASGDRGLGYGYTF
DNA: TGTGCCAGTGGGGACAGGGGGCTTGGCTATGGCTACACCTTC

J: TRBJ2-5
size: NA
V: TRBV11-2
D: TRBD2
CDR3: CASSLGVGGGTQYF
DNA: TGTGCCAGCAGCTTAGGTGTGGGCGGGGGGACCCAGTACTTC

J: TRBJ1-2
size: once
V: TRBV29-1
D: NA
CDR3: CSVSRGPYGYTF
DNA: TGCAGCGTTTCCAGGGGTCCATATGGCTACACCTTC

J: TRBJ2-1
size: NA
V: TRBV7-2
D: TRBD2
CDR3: CATAPAGGRLREQFF
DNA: TGTGCCACCGCTCCAGCGGGAGGTCGTTTAAGAGAGCAGTTCTTC

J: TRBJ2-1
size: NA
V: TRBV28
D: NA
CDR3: CATKTGGSSYNEQFF
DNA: TGTGCCACTAAGACCGGGGGAAGCTCCTACAATGAGCAGTTCTTC

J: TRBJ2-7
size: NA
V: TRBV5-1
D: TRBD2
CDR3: CASSLGQGLADYEQYF
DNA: TGCGCCAGCAGCTTAGGACAGGGACTAGCGGACTACGAGCAGTACTTC

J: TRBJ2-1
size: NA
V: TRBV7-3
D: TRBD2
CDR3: CASSLGGRGEQFF
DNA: TGTGCCAGCAGCTTAGGCGGGAGAGGTGAGCAGTTCTTC

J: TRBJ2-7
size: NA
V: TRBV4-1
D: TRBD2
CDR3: CASSQEVAGVYEQYF
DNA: TGCGCCAGCAGCCAAGAAGTAGCGGGAGTGTACGAGCAGTACTTC

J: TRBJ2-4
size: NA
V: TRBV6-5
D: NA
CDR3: CASSPPGANIQYF
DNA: TGTGCCAGCAGTCCCCCAGGGGCAAACATTCAGTACTTC

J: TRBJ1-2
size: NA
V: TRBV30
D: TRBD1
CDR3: CACLPTGSYGYTF
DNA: TGTGCCTGCTTACCGACAGGGAGCTATGGCTACACCTTC

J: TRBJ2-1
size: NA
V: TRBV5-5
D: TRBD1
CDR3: CASSRTGTSYNEQFF
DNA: TGTGCCAGCAGCCGGACAGGAACGAGTTACAATGAGCAGTTCTTC

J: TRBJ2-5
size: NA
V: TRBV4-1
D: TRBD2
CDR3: CASSQDRTGGRGGTQYF
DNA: TGCGCCAGCAGCCAAGACCGGACTGGCGGGAGGGGCGGGACCCAGTACTTC

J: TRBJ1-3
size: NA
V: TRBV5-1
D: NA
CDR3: CASSLAAGTGNTIYF
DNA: TGCGCCAGCAGCTTGGCTGCAGGGACTGGAAACACCATATATTTT

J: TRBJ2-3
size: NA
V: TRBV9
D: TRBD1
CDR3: CASSARQTGGANTQYF
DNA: TGTGCCAGCAGCGCGAGACAAACAGGGGGCGCGAATACGCAGTATTTT

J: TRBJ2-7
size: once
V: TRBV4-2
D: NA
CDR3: CASSQGPSDYEQYF
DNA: TGTGCCAGCAGCCAAGGCCCGAGTGATTACGAGCAGTACTTC